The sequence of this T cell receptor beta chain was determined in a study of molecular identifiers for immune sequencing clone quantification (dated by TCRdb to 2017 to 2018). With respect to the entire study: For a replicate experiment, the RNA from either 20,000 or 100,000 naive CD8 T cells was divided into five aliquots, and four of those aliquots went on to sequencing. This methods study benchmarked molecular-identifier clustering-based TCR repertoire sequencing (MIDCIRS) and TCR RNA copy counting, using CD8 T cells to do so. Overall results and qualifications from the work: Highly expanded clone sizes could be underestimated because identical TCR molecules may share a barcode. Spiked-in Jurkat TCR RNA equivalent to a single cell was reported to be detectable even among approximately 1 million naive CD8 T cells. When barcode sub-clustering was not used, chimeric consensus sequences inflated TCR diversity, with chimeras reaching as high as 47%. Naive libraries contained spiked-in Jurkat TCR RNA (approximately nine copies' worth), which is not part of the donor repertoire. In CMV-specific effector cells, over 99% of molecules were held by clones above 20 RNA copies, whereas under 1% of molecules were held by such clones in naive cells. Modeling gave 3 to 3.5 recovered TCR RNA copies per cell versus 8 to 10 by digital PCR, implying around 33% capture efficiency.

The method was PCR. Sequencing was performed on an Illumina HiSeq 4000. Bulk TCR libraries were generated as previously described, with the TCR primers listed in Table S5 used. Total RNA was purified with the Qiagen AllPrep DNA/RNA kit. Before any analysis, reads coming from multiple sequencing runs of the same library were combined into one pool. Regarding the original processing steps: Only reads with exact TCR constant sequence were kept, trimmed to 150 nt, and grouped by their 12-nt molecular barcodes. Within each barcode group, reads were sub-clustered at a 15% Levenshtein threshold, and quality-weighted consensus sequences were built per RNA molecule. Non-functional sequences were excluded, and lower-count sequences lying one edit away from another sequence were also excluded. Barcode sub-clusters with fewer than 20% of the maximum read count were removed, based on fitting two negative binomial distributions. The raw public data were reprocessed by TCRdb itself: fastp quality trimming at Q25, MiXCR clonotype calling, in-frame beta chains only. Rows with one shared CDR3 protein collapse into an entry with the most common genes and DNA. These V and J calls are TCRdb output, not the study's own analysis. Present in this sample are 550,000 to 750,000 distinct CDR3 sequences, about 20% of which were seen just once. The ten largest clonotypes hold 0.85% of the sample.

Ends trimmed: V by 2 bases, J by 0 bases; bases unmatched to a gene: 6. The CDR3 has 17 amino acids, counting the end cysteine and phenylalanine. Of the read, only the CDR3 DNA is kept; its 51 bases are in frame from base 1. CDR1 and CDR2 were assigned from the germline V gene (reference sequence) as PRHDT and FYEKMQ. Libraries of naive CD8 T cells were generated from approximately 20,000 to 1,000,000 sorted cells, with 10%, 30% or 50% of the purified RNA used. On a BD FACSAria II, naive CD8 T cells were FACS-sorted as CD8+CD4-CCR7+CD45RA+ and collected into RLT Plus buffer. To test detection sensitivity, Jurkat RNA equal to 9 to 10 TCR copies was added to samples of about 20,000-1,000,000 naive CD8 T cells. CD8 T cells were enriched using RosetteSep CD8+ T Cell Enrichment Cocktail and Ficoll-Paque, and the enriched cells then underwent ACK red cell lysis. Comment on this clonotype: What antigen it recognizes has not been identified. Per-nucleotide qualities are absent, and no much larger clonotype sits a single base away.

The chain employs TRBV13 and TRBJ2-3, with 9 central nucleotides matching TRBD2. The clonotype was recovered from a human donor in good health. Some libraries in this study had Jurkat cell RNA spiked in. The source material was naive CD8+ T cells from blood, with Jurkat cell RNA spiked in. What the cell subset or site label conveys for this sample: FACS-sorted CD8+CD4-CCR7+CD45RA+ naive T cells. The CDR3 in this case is CASSLWGGGASTDTQYF. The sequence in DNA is TGTGCCAGCAGCTTATGGGGCGGGGGGGCTAGCACAGATACGCAGTATTTT.